The 32 T cell receptor beta chains presented below share a single source sample, sequenced in a study of blood T cell repertoires in COVID-19. TCRdb's copy holds only in-frame clones and misses some; the assay was immunoSEQ multiplex PCR. The table includes about 64,000 clones, approximately 90% detected once. The sample taken for sequencing was PBMCs or T cells enriched from blood (not recorded which). Receptor source: a woman aged 40-49 years who had recovered from COVID-19.

The gene calls are TRBV5-1 and TRBJ1-1; no reliable D call. This CDR3 spans 14 amino acids. Looked up from germline, CDR1 is SGHRS and CDR2 is YFSETQ. V was cut by 2 bases and J by 1 base, with 9 bases left in between. This CDR3 is CASSFLLRNTEAFF. The CDR3 coding sequence is TGCGCCAGCAGCTTTTTACTTCGGAACACTGAAGCTTTCTTT.

CDR3 residues: CASSSGTGQPNTGELFF. The CDR3 nucleotides are TGCGCCAGCAGCTCGGGCACGGGACAGCCGAACACCGGGGAGCTGTTTTTT. The rearrangement links TRBV5-1 to TRBJ2-2; TRBD1 matches 7 bases. CDR1 is SGHRS and CDR2 is YFSETQ in the germline V gene. The trim removed 3 bases at V and 0 bases at J, leaving 8 bases unmatched. This CDR3 has 17 residues.

J is TRBJ2-7 and V is TRBV6-5, with D maybe TRBD1 (6 bases). The V end lost 2 bases, the J end lost 8 bases, and 10 bases lay between the germline ends. Germline loops: CDR1 MNHEY, CDR2 SVGAGI. This CDR3 has 12 residues. The CDR3 DNA is TGTGCCAGCAGTTACACACAGGGAAAGCAGTACTTC. Its translation is CASSYTQGKQYF.

The CDR3 spells CASRWGLEAFF. The CDR3 bases are TGTGCCAGCAGGTGGGGGCTTGAAGCTTTCTTT. V and J are TRBV12-3 or TRBV12-4 and TRBJ1-1; possibly TRBD1 for D (6 bases). CDR3 length: 11 residues. The V end lost 6 bases, the J end lost 7 bases, and 9 bases lay between the germline ends.

This clone occurred a few times. The chain has TRBV5-1 and TRBJ2-6, with D hard to call. Germline V gene lookup returns CDR1 SGHRS and CDR2 YFSETQ. This CDR3 region has 15 residues. Trimming cost V 0 bases and J 1 base, with 5 bases left between them. The CDR3 reads CASSLETSGANVLTF. CDR3 sequence (DNA): TGCGCCAGCAGCTTGGAGACATCTGGGGCCAACGTCCTGACTTTC. The full variable domain, completed using reference TRBV5-1 and TRBJ2-6, is KAGVTQTPRYLIKTRGQQVTLSCSPISGHRSVSWYQQTPGQGLQFLFEYFSETQRNKGNFPGRFSGRQFSNSRSEMNVSTLELGDSALYLCASSLETSGANVLTFGAGSRLTVL.

This sequence joins TRBV15 and TRBJ2-5, with a tentative D call TRBD2 (5 bases). The V end lost 0 bases, the J end lost 4 bases, and 12 bases lay between the germline ends. The CDR3 totals 15 residues. Germline V gene data show CDR1 as LNHNV and CDR2 as YYDKDF (reference sequence). The CDR3 reads CATSREQPEVETQYF. CDR3 sequence (DNA): TGTGCCACCAGCAGAGAACAGCCGGAGGTAGAGACCCAGTACTTC. The full variable domain, its missing parts supplied by reference TRBV15 and TRBJ2-5, is DAMVIQNPRYQVTQFGKPVTLSCSQTLNHNVMYWYQQKSSQAPKLLFHYYDKDFNNEADTPDNFQSRRPNTSFCFLDIRSPGLGDTAMYLCATSREQPEVETQYFGPGTRLLVL.

This sequence joins TRBV7-8 and TRBJ2-4; D may be TRBD1 (6 bases). The germline CDR1 and CDR2 sequences are SGHVS and FQNEAQ. Trimming took 2 bases from V and 8 from J, leaving 16 bases between them. The CDR3 is made up of 15 amino acids. The CDR3 here is CASSLMSQGHDIQYF. As DNA, the CDR3 is TGTGCCAGCAGCTTAATGTCACAGGGCCACGACATTCAGTACTTC.

J is TRBJ2-7 and V is TRBV6-4; D is perhaps TRBD1 (6 bases). This CDR3 comprises 15 residues. V was shortened by 6 bases and J by 2 bases, with 17 bases between the two germline ends. Germline CDR1 is MRHNA and CDR2 is SNTAGT. CDR3 nucleotides: TGTGCCAGCAGCCCCAAGGGGACACGTCCCTACGAGCAGTACTTC. This codes for CASSPKGTRPYEQYF.

The chain carries TRBV2 and TRBJ1-4, with D perhaps matching TRBD1 (6 bases). V lost 7 bases to trimming and J lost 4 bases, with 16 bases between them. Germline V gene lookup returns CDR1 SNHLY and CDR2 FYNNEI. The CDR3 has 15 amino acids. CDR3 residues: CASMDISGHNEKLFF. The CDR3 DNA follows: TGTGCCAGCATGGACATTTCGGGACATAATGAAAAACTGTTTTTT.

This clone was recorded only once. The chain is built from TRBV7-2 and TRBJ1-4; D unclear. The length of the CDR3 is 12 residues. In germline, CDR1 is SGHTA, CDR2 FQGNSA. V was clipped by 1 base and J by 8 bases, with 5 bases between them. The CDR3 here is CASSLVGEKLFF. In DNA, the CDR3 is TGTGCCAGCAGCTTAGTCGGGGAAAAACTGTTTTTT.

J is TRBJ1-2 and V is TRBV5-1; D unclear. Trimming removed 4 bases from V and 8 bases from J, with 15 bases in between. The germline V gene has CDR1 SGHRS and CDR2 YFSETQ. The CDR3 runs 13 residues. DNA of the CDR3: TGCGCCAGCAGCCGGGGTGAAGGAGGCGGCTACACCTTC. Translated: CASSRGEGGGYTF.

This clone has a handful of counts. This sequence joins TRBV18 and TRBJ2-7; possibly TRBD2 for D (5 bases). This CDR3 has 16 amino acids. In germline, CDR1 is KGHSH, CDR2 LQKENI. The V gene lost 0 bases and the J gene lost 3 bases, with 15 bases spanning the gap. The CDR3: CASSPPSGFLFYEQYF. CDR3 nucleotide sequence: TGTGCCAGCTCACCACCGAGCGGTTTTCTATTCTACGAGCAGTACTTC.

The rearrangement uses TRBV4-1 and TRBJ1-4; TRBD1 aligns across 8 bases. There are 13 residues in the CDR3. CDR1 is MGHRA, CDR2 YSYEKL, per germline. The CDR3 is CAATGGTNEKLFF. The CDR3, as DNA: TGCGCAGCAACAGGGGGAACTAATGAAAAACTGTTTTTT.

J is TRBJ2-6 and V is TRBV19, with D possibly matching TRBD2 (6 bases). The CDR3 has 18 amino acids. With 4 bases removed from V and 5 bases from J, the gap between germline ends came to 21 bases. Germline-derived CDR1 and CDR2 are LNHDA and SQIVND (reference sequence). CDR3 DNA: TGTGCCAGTAGTACTGGAGGGACCCCTGTCCACTGGGCCAACGTCCTGACTTTC. This sequence encodes CASSTGGTPVHWANVLTF.

The rearrangement uses TRBV24-1 and TRBJ2-5; TRBD2 aligns across 7 bases. V lost 5 bases and J lost 5; bases outside the gene matches: 19. This CDR3 spans 18 amino acids. Germline lookup yields CDR1 KGHDR and CDR2 SFDVKD. CDR3 coding DNA: TGTGCCACCAGTGCTGCCCAAGGTAGCGGGTCTTCATTGGAGACCCAGTACTTC. This translates into CATSAAQGSGSSLETQYF.

The chain has TRBV19 and TRBJ1-5; TRBD1 agrees at 7 bases. Germline V gene sequence: CDR1 LNHDA, CDR2 SQIVND (reference sequence). The CDR3 is made up of 15 amino acids. V lost 8 bases, J lost 0 bases, and 7 bases stayed unmatched. Written as DNA, the CDR3 is TGTGCCAGTCAACTCACAGGGGTTAGCAATCAGCCCCAGCATTTT. Amino acids: CASQLTGVSNQPQHF.

The chain couples TRBV20-1 to TRBJ1-1; no firm D call. The CDR3 is made up of 12 amino acids. Germline loops: CDR1 DFQATT, CDR2 SNEGSKA (reference sequence). Trimming took 3 bases from V and 2 from J, leaving 7 bases between them. This chain's CDR3 is CSASVVNTEAFF. DNA of the CDR3: TGCAGTGCTAGTGTAGTTAACACTGAAGCTTTCTTT.

This clone was observed once. The chain has TRBV6-5 and TRBJ2-7; weak D call: TRBD1 (5 bases). Between the trimmed V and J ends, which lost 4 bases and 0 bases, there was a span of 16 bases. The CDR3 consists of 16 residues. In germline, CDR1 is MNHEY, CDR2 SVGAGI. This CDR3 is CASSSFWGNPSYEQYF. The CDR3 DNA reads as TGTGCCAGCAGTTCATTTTGGGGCAACCCCTCCTACGAGCAGTACTTC.

This clone was counted only a few times. The CDR3 protein is CASVDRGSTGELFF. The CDR3 nucleotides are TGTGCCAGCGTCGATAGGGGGAGCACCGGGGAGCTGTTTTTT. The chain joins TRBV7-9 to TRBJ2-2; TRBD1 might be the D (6 bases). Trimming removed 8 bases at V and 4 bases at J, with 14 bases between. The CDR3 spans 14 residues. The V gene's germline CDR1 is SEHNR and CDR2 FQNEAQ (reference sequence).

V is TRBV11-2 and J is TRBJ2-5; a weak D match, TRBD2 (7 bases). V was clipped by 4 bases and J by 5 bases, with 23 bases between them. The CDR3 totals 17 residues. Looked up from germline, CDR1 is SGHAT and CDR2 is FQNNGV. CDR3 sequence: CASSSDFRTAGGETQYF. The CDR3 nucleotides are TGTGCCAGCAGCTCCGACTTCAGGACAGCCGGGGGGGAGACCCAGTACTTC.

This chain connects TRBV27 to TRBJ2-3; 10 bases are shared with TRBD2. This CDR3 is built from 16 residues. The germline gives CDR1 MNHEY, CDR2 SMNVEV (reference sequence). The J segment lost 2 bases and the V segment lost 5 bases, leaving 7 bases of the junction unmatched. In nucleotides, the CDR3 is TGTGCCAGCAGTGACCTAGCGGGGGACCCCACAGATACGCAGTATTTT. Translated, it gives CASSDLAGDPTDTQYF.

The rearrangement uses TRBV2 and TRBJ2-1; D perhaps matches TRBD2 (7 bases). The CDR3 covers 13 residues. CDR1 and CDR2 (germline): SNHLY, FYNNEI. The V and J ends lost 10 bases and 6 bases respectively, with 16 bases between them. In DNA, the CDR3 is TGTGCCACGGAACGGGGGGCAGGCAATGAGCAGTTCTTC. Amino acid sequence: CATERGAGNEQFF.

J is TRBJ2-7 and V is TRBV6-5; 9 bases fit TRBD1. Germline loops: CDR1 MNHEY, CDR2 SVGAGI. CDR3 length: 15 amino acids. Trimming removed 6 bases from V and 3 bases from J; junction bases left unmatched: 9. The CDR3 is CASRPTGGRGYEQYF. As DNA, the CDR3 is TGTGCCAGCAGACCAACAGGGGGCCGGGGCTACGAGCAGTACTTC.

V and J are TRBV5-6 and TRBJ2-3; maybe TRBD2 (5 bases). This CDR3 comprises 15 residues. The germline CDR1 and CDR2 sequences are SGHDT and YYEEEE. V lost 6 bases and J 3 bases, leaving 17 bases between the germline ends. The chain's CDR3 is CASTLTLTSTDTQYF. Written as DNA, the CDR3 is TGTGCCAGCACCCTGACCCTAACTAGTACAGATACGCAGTATTTT.

J is TRBJ2-1 and V is TRBV9; TRBD2 aligns across 7 bases. The CDR3 length is 15 residues. V lost 0 bases to trimming and J lost 6 bases; unmatched junction nucleotides: 6. Germline CDR1 is SGDLS and CDR2 is YYNGEE. This CDR3 is CASSVVGGGGNEQFF. CDR3 bases: TGTGCCAGCAGCGTAGTGGGCGGGGGAGGCAATGAGCAGTTCTTC. The complete variable domain, with remaining parts taken from reference TRBV9 and TRBJ2-1, reads DSGVTQTPKHLITATGQRVTLRCSPRSGDLSVYWYQQSLDQGLQFLIQYYNGEERAKGNILERFSAQQFPDLHSELNLSSLELGDSALYFCASSVVGGGGNEQFFGPGTRLTVL.

The J gene is TRBJ1-2, the V gene TRBV27; D perhaps matches TRBD1 (6 bases). Germline V gene sequence: CDR1 MNHEY, CDR2 SMNVEV (reference sequence). The V gene lost 2 bases and the J gene lost 6 bases, with 10 bases spanning the gap. The CDR3 has 13 residues. The CDR3 nucleotides are TGTGCCAGCAGTTTAAGGGCAGGGGATGGCTACACCTTC. It specifies CASSLRAGDGYTF.

This chain connects TRBV7-2 to TRBJ2-5; 11 bases line up with TRBD2. Germline trimming cut 1 base from V and 5 bases from J; bases unmatched to any gene: 0. Per germline, CDR1 SGHTA and CDR2 FQGNSA. The CDR3 totals 14 residues. CDR3 nucleotide sequence: TGTGCCAGCAGCTTAGGACTAGCGGGGGAGACCCAGTACTTC. Protein: CASSLGLAGETQYF.

This clone has just one count. This sequence joins TRBV7-7 and TRBJ2-5; 12 positions agree with TRBD2. Germline V CDR1 and CDR2: SSHAT, FNYEAQ (reference sequence). The CDR3 extends over 15 amino acids. The ends lost 5 bases at V and 7 bases at J; junction bases unmatched: 8. CDR3 sequence: CASSRTTSGGGTQYF. The DNA for the CDR3 is TGTGCCAGCAGCCGGACGACTAGCGGGGGTGGGACCCAGTACTTC.

The chain couples TRBV6-2 or TRBV6-3 to TRBJ2-6, with D hard to call. V was cut by 0 bases and J by 0 bases, with 9 bases left in between. CDR1 MNHEY and CDR2 SVGEGT come from the germline V gene. This CDR3 is built from 17 residues. The CDR3 sequence is CASSYSVGRSGANVLTF. For the CDR3, the DNA is TGTGCCAGCAGTTACTCAGTTGGGCGCTCTGGGGCCAACGTCCTGACTTTC.

J is TRBJ2-1 and V is TRBV11-3; 12 bases match TRBD2. Germline assignment: CDR1 SGHNT and CDR2 YENEEA. The V segment lost 2 bases and the J segment 7 bases; nucleotides outside the gene matches: 3. CDR3 length equals 15 residues. CDR3 loop: CASSLLAGGKNEQFF. The DNA for the CDR3 is TGTGCCAGCAGCTTACTAGCGGGGGGGAAGAATGAGCAGTTCTTC.

The chain joins TRBV7-8 to TRBJ1-5; D not resolved. Trimming took 5 bases from V and 1 from J, leaving 18 bases between them. The CDR3 has 17 amino acids. CDR1 and CDR2 (germline): SGHVS, FQNEAQ. The CDR3 sequence: CASSPARGPVSNQPQHF. The CDR3 bases are TGTGCCAGCAGCCCCGCCCGCGGGCCCGTGAGCAATCAGCCCCAGCATTTT.

The chain links TRBV6-5 to TRBJ1-2; D uncertain. CDR3 length: 13 amino acids. Germline V gene data show CDR1 as MNHEY and CDR2 as SVGAGI. The ends were cut back, 8 bases at V and 9 bases at J, with 19 bases in the middle. CDR3: CASPPAPGLSYTF. CDR3 DNA sequence: TGTGCCAGCCCTCCAGCCCCGGGTTTGAGCTACACCTTC.